Described below is a single T cell receptor (beta chain) sequence and its context. This record belongs to a study of control samples from healthy donors and cancer patients. Here immunoSEQ multiplex PCR was the method, and the copy in TCRdb shows in-frame clones only, minus some. The repertoire holds about 51,000 clones, with approximately 80% as singletons. Germline CDR1 and CDR2: SQVTM and ANQGSEA. The trim removed 1 base at V and 5 bases at J, leaving 10 bases unmatched. This CDR3 has 16 residues. What was sequenced was blood. The clonotype comes from a man in his 70s in good health. The rearrangement joins TRBV29-1 to TRBJ2-7; 11 bases fit TRBD2. The CDR3 DNA sequence: TGCAGCGTTGAAGGCCTAGCGGGAGGCGGGGGTAACGAGCAGTACTTC. This encodes CSVEGLAGGGGNEQYF.